This T cell receptor (beta chain) was captured by sequencing in a study of T cell responses to AZD1222 COVID-19 vaccine. Notes on the study in general: Vaccination with two AZD1222 doses was followed by a rise in Spike-specific TCR breadth and depth.

Repertoires were generated with immunoSEQ multiplex PCR, while TCRdb's copy carries only in-frame clones and drops some. The sample lists some 120,000 clones, 70% to 90% seen once, with around 30% in the top ten. Only a few counts were recorded for this clone. Its antigen is unknown. Trimming cost V 6 bases and J 8 bases, with 14 bases left between them. Germline V gives CDR1 SQVTM, CDR2 ANQGSEA. The CDR3 spans 12 residues. The chain couples TRBV29-1 to TRBJ2-1; D might be TRBD1 or TRBD2, each matching 5 bases. The receptor's source is an adult in good health. Sequenced material: peripheral blood, taken on day 0 of AZD1222 vaccination. The CDR3: CSVTPLGDEQFF. As DNA, the CDR3 is TGCAGCGTCACCCCATTGGGGGATGAGCAGTTCTTC.